This TCR beta chain was captured in a study of OX40 agonist ivuxolimab in advanced cancers. Study context: Patients were given ivuxolimab, an antibody that agonizes OX40 (CD134). Patients treated during dose escalation were battling hepatocellular carcinoma, melanoma, renal cell or head and neck cancer. Study conclusions and caveats: Clonal expansion in partial responders at 0.1-3.0 mg/kg ranked among the lowest.

Generated by immunoSEQ multiplex PCR, the TCRdb table keeps only in-frame clones and is missing some. This table has under 100,000 clones, roughly 91% appearing once. A history of autoimmune disease or systemic immunosuppression excluded patients. Concerning this clone: Its antigen remains unknown.

The V end lost 1 base, the J end lost 1 base, and 9 bases lay between the germline ends. This CDR3 has 14 residues. Per the germline V gene, CDR1 is SGHTS and CDR2 is YDEGEE. The sequenced sample was CD4+ or CD8+ T cells sorted from blood, obtained in a trial of the OX40 agonist ivuxolimab. This receptor was obtained from an adult with an advanced solid tumor such as melanoma, head and neck, liver or kidney cancer. This chain links TRBV5-8 with TRBJ2-7; D not resolved. CDR3 residues: CASSLRYFSYEQYF. As DNA, the CDR3 is TGTGCCAGCAGCTTGAGGTATTTTTCCTACGAGCAGTACTTC.